The entry that follows covers one T cell receptor (beta chain) sequence. The data derive from a study of blood T cell repertoires in COVID-19. Study-wide background: COVID-19 samples from acute and convalescent phases originated in the United States, Italy and Spain. T cells, B-cell-depleted T cells, or PBMCs supplied cDNA or gDNA.

The CDR3 loop spans 15 amino acids. The trim removed 5 bases at V and 4 bases at J, leaving 5 bases unmatched. CDR1 SNHLY and CDR2 FYNNEI come from the germline V gene. Original methodology: Using reference gene primer amplification, nucleated cell counts were estimated. The assay was immunoSEQ multiplex PCR, and TCRdb's table has in-frame clones only and misses some. V and J calls and clone size are those listed in that table; D and trimming were worked out from the DNA. The table lists approximately 73,000 clones, around nine tenths of them singletons. V usage is TRBV2 and J usage is TRBJ2-2, with 9 bases lining up with TRBD1. The TCR was taken from an older woman with acute or convalescent COVID-19. The sample comprised peripheral blood. CDR3 in amino acids: CASSPQGAGTGELFF. In DNA form, the CDR3 reads TGTGCCAGCAGTCCACAGGGGGCGGGCACCGGGGAGCTGTTTTTT. Full variable domain (remainder filled in from reference TRBV2 and TRBJ2-2): EPEVTQTPSHQVTQMGQEVILRCVPISNHLYFYWYRQILGQKVEFLVSFYNNEISEKSEIFDDQFSVERPDGSNFTLKIRSTKLEDSAMYFCASSPQGAGTGELFFGEGSRLTVL.